The 21 T cell receptor beta chains below come from one sample, sequenced in a study of cytomegalovirus exposure and HLA in healthy donors. The PCR was carried out with 60 Vbeta primers and 13 Jbeta primers. Method: immunoSEQ multiplex PCR; TCRdb's copy keeps in-frame clones and lacks some. The repertoire holds 95,000 to 120,000 clones, with over 75% as singletons. Sequencing was performed on PBMCs. Every receptor here comes from a woman in her 30s in good health and CMV-seropositive.

The chain links TRBV11-3 to TRBJ1-5; 7 bases map to TRBD1. This CDR3 is 17 amino acids long. The V and J ends lost 5 bases and 3 bases, in that order; junction bases with no gene match: 13. Germline loops: CDR1 SGHNT, CDR2 YENEEA. In nucleotides, the CDR3 is TGTGCCAGCAGCGCGCCGGGCCGACAGGGTCTCAATCAGCCCCAGCATTTT. It specifies CASSAPGRQGLNQPQHF.

The genes are TRBV9 and TRBJ2-5; 8 nucleotides agree with TRBD2. The better agreement between TRBJ2-7 and the DNA end casts doubt on the J call. Germline CDR1 reads SGDLS; CDR2 reads YYNGEE. CDR3 length: 16 residues. CDR3 nucleotides: TGTGCCAGCAGCGTAACAAGCGGGAGAGACCACTACGAGCAGTACTTC. Protein product: CASSVTSGRDHYEQYF.

The CDR3 here is CASSEPVTLAGEGDTQYF. The CDR3 coding sequence is TGTGCCAGCAGTGAACCCGTAACTCTAGCGGGAGAAGGAGATACGCAGTATTTT. This chain connects TRBV25-1 to TRBJ2-3; 10 bases line up with TRBD2. This CDR3 is 18 amino acids long. Germline lookup yields CDR1 MGHDK and CDR2 SYGVNS. J gave up 5 bases and V 2 bases, and 13 bases lay outside the gene matches.

The chain links TRBV10-3 to TRBJ1-5; D is unresolved. The germline CDR1 and CDR2 sequences are ENHRY and SYGVKD. The CDR3 sequence is 14 residues long. V was shortened by 5 bases and J by 0 bases, with 8 bases between the two germline ends. The CDR3: CAISRSYSNQPQHF. CDR3 coding DNA: TGTGCCATCAGTCGGTCATATAGCAATCAGCCCCAGCATTTT.

V and J are TRBV10-3 and TRBJ2-7; TRBD2 is a possible D gene (5 bases). Trimming shortened V by 6 bases and J by 0 bases, and 9 bases separated the two germline ends. The CDR3 covers 13 residues. CDR1 ENHRY and CDR2 SYGVKD come from the germline V gene. The CDR3 DNA reads TGTGCCATCAGCCCGGGAAGCTCCTACGAGCAGTACTTC. This translates into CAISPGSSYEQYF.

The rearrangement uses TRBV6-5 and TRBJ2-2, with D possibly being TRBD1 (5 bases). V lost 6 bases to trimming and J lost 1 base, with 9 bases between them. The CDR3 runs 14 residues. CDR1 and CDR2 (germline): MNHEY, SVGAGI. The CDR3 DNA is TGTGCCAGCAGGAATACAGGGAACACCGGGGAGCTGTTTTTT. The encoded protein is CASRNTGNTGELFF.

V gene TRBV19 combines with J gene TRBJ2-3; a possible D gene is TRBD2 (6 bases). The V end was cut by 1 base, the J end by 7 bases, with 18 bases between. CDR1 and CDR2 from the germline V gene are LNHDA and SQIVND (reference sequence). The CDR3 covers 16 residues. CDR3 nucleotide sequence: TGTGCCAGTAGTATAGCGGCTAGCGCCTATGAAAATACGCAGTATTTT. This gives the protein CASSIAASAYENTQYF.

In this sample, this clone turned up a few times. The CDR3 protein is CASSPPFAGGTEAFF. The CDR3 DNA reads TGTGCCAGCTCACCACCCTTCGCAGGGGGCACTGAAGCTTTCTTT. V usage is TRBV18 and J usage is TRBJ1-1, with 7 bases lining up with TRBD1. The CDR3 totals 15 residues. V lost 0 bases to trimming and J lost 4 bases; unmatched junction nucleotides: 5. Germline assignment: CDR1 KGHSH and CDR2 LQKENI.

The chain has TRBV5-1 and TRBJ2-5, with 8 bases that match TRBD1. The J call could be wrong; TRBJ2-7 is a better fit for the DNA end. The CDR3 loop spans 15 amino acids. Germline V CDR1 and CDR2: SGHRS, YFSETQ. Written as DNA, the CDR3 is TGCGCCAGCAGCTTGGCCGCGACAGGGGACTACGAGCAGTACTTC. This sequence encodes CASSLAATGDYEQYF.

This clone was recorded a few times. The chain is built from TRBV30 and TRBJ1-2; weak D call: TRBD1 (6 bases). Germline CDR1 is GTSNPN and CDR2 is SVGIG (reference sequence). The V gene lost 2 bases and the J gene lost 4 bases, with 20 bases spanning the gap. The CDR3 totals 16 residues. This CDR3 is CAWSFSGGGRVYGYTF. DNA of the CDR3: TGTGCCTGGAGTTTCTCCGGGGGGGGCAGAGTCTATGGCTACACCTTC.

The V and J genes are TRBV27 and TRBJ1-3; D is possibly TRBD1 (5 bases). Between the trimmed V and J ends, which lost 1 base and 8 bases, there was a span of 9 bases. The CDR3 is made up of 13 amino acids. Germline-derived CDR1 and CDR2 are MNHEY and SMNVEV (reference sequence). The CDR3 loop reads CASSLWLGDTIYF. The DNA for the CDR3 is TGTGCCAGCAGTTTATGGCTAGGGGACACCATATATTTT.

This chain links TRBV7-2 with TRBJ2-7, with TRBD2 matching over 11 bases. The V gene end was trimmed by 5 bases and the J gene end by 4 bases; junction bases not matched to a gene: 10. The CDR3 extends over 16 amino acids. Looked up from germline, CDR1 is SGHTA and CDR2 is FQGNSA. CDR3 bases: TGTGCCAGCAGCCTTTTAGCGGGAGGGCCCTCGTACGAGCAGTACTTC. Translating gives CASSLLAGGPSYEQYF.

V is TRBV7-2 and J is TRBJ2-3, with 7 bases aligning to TRBD2. Trimming cost V 1 base and J 2 bases; bases outside gene matches: 9. Germline CDR1 SGHTA, CDR2 FQGNSA. This CDR3 comprises 17 residues. CDR3 bases: TGTGCCAGCAGCTTAGGTTGGCGGGGGTTATTCACAGATACGCAGTATTTT. Translation: CASSLGWRGLFTDTQYF.

V is TRBV6-5 and J is TRBJ2-1; a weak D match, TRBD1 (5 bases). The CDR3 consists of 14 residues. The germline V gene encodes CDR1 MNHEY and CDR2 SVGAGI. V was clipped by 8 bases and J by 3 bases, with 14 bases between them. CDR3 region: CASSVPGIYNEQFF. The CDR3 nucleotides read TGTGCCAGCTCGGTGCCAGGGATCTACAATGAGCAGTTCTTC.

V usage is TRBV15 and J usage is TRBJ2-1, with TRBD2 matching 12 bases. J gave up 9 bases and V 0 bases, and 6 bases lay outside the gene matches. From germline, CDR1 is LNHNV and CDR2 YYDKDF (reference sequence). The CDR3 length is 16 residues. This CDR3 is CATSRDPSGGALEQFF. In nucleotides, the CDR3 is TGTGCCACCAGCAGAGACCCTAGCGGGGGGGCCCTTGAGCAGTTCTTC.

Only a few counts were recorded for this clone. V is TRBV18 and J is TRBJ1-3; the D gene is possibly TRBD1 (6 bases). The CDR3 sequence is 16 residues long. The germline V gene encodes CDR1 KGHSH and CDR2 LQKENI. The V end was cut by 2 bases, the J end by 1 base, with 12 bases between. CDR3 DNA sequence: TGTGCCAGCTCACCAGGACAGCCAGCATCTGGAAACACCATATATTTT. Translation gives CASSPGQPASGNTIYF.

In its sample, this clone was seen a few times. V is TRBV6-6 and J is TRBJ2-3; TRBD2 aligns across 11 bases. Per germline, CDR1 MNHNY and CDR2 SVGAGI (reference sequence). V was clipped by 5 bases and J by 5 bases; unmatched bases: 9. This CDR3 has 16 amino acids. The CDR3 DNA sequence: TGTGCCAGCAGTCGACGAACTAGCGGGAGTGGAGATACGCAGTATTTT. Amino acid sequence: CASSRRTSGSGDTQYF.

This clone was seen just once. The chain joins TRBV15 to TRBJ1-5; TRBD1 agrees at 7 bases. The CDR3 runs 14 residues. Trimming removed 4 bases from V and 5 bases from J; junction bases left unmatched: 5. Germline V gene sequence: CDR1 LNHNV, CDR2 YYDKDF (reference sequence). The CDR3 DNA sequence: TGTGCCACCAGCAATCGACAGGGCGATCAGCCCCAGCATTTT. This encodes CATSNRQGDQPQHF. Looking up the rest from reference TRBV15 and TRBJ1-5 gives the full variable domain: DAMVIQNPRYQVTQFGKPVTLSCSQTLNHNVMYWYQQKSSQAPKLLFHYYDKDFNNEADTPDNFQSRRPNTSFCFLDIRSPGLGDTAMYLCATSNRQGDQPQHFGDGTRLSIL.

The rearrangement joins TRBV5-1 to TRBJ2-5, with 11 positions matching TRBD2. CDR1 and CDR2 from the germline V gene are SGHRS and YFSETQ. The CDR3 spans 17 residues. V was clipped by 0 bases and J by 5 bases; unmatched bases: 9. The CDR3 DNA is TGCGCCAGCAGCTTGGCCGCTAGCGGGAGGATGGAGGAGACCCAGTACTTC. Encoded protein: CASSLAASGRMEETQYF.

The chain uses TRBV7-3 and TRBJ2-3; D is unresolved. Germline lookup yields CDR1 SGHTA and CDR2 FQGTGA. The CDR3 has 13 residues. Trimming took 1 base from V and 6 from J, leaving 8 bases between them. The CDR3 reads CASSLRFEDTQYF. CDR3 DNA: TGTGCCAGCAGCTTAAGGTTCGAGGATACGCAGTATTTT.

This clone was recorded only once. This chain connects TRBV5-4 to TRBJ2-5, with D possibly TRBD2 on 6 matching bases. The CDR3 is 15 amino acids. V shed 4 bases and J shed 4 bases, with 17 bases lying between them. Germline lookup yields CDR1 SGHNT and CDR2 YYREEE (reference sequence). The CDR3 DNA follows: TGTGCCAGCAGCCGCTGGCACAGCGGGTCAGAGACCCAGTACTTC. As protein: CASSRWHSGSETQYF. The entire variable domain, with the rest obtained from reference TRBV5-4 and TRBJ2-5, is as follows: ETGVTQSPTHLIKTRGQQVTLRCSSQSGHNTVSWYQQALGQGPQFIFQYYREEENGRGNFPPRFSGLQFPNYSSELNVNALELDDSALYLCASSRWHSGSETQYFGPGTRLLVL.